Following are 12 T cell receptor beta chains from one sample sequenced in a study of T cells after yellow fever vaccination. TCRdb passed the 5' RACE reads through MiXCR, listing each CDR3 protein once. This table holds about 120,000 distinct CDR3 sequences, roughly 9% found once. Specimen: CD8+ T cells sorted from PBMCs, collected on the day of the yellow fever booster vaccination. These receptors came from a man between 18 and 35 years old who received the YFV17D yellow fever vaccine.

CDR3 sequence reads: CASSPKEGVPGNTIYF. The CDR3 bases are TGTGCCAGCAGCCCTAAGGAGGGAGTCCCTGGAAACACCATATATTTT. The genes are TRBV4-2 and TRBJ1-3, with D unresolved. The CDR3 length is 16 residues. Germline V CDR1 and CDR2: LGHNA, YNFKEQ. Trimming cost V 4 bases and J 2 bases, with 15 bases left between them.

This clonotype was seen a few times. The chain uses TRBV12-3 or TRBV12-4 and TRBJ1-1; no firm D call. The CDR3 is 14 amino acids. With 6 bases removed from V and 3 bases from J, the gap between germline ends came to 14 bases. The CDR3 region has the DNA TGTGCCAGCAGCCTACCGTTAGAGCACACTGAAGCTTTCTTT. It yields the protein CASSLPLEHTEAFF.

The chain joins TRBV15 to TRBJ1-4; 9 bases match TRBD1. The germline CDR1 and CDR2 sequences are LNHNV and YYDKDF (reference sequence). CDR3 length equals 18 residues. With 4 bases clipped from V and 7 bases from J, the junction kept 16 bases outside the gene matches. CDR3 DNA: TGTGCCACCAGCACCCGACCCCCGACAGGGGGGGTGGGTGAAAAACTGTTTTTT. It yields the protein CATSTRPPTGGVGEKLFF.

The chain links TRBV3-1 to TRBJ2-2; D is tentatively TRBD1 or TRBD2 (5 bases each). CDR3 length: 15 residues. Germline CDR1 is LGHDT and CDR2 is YNNKEL (reference sequence). V was pared by 4 bases and J by 2 bases, with 11 bases between. CDR3 residues: CASSPQRTNTGELFF. In nucleotides, the CDR3 is TGTGCCAGCAGCCCCCAGCGGACAAACACCGGGGAGCTGTTTTTT.

The chain is built from TRBV4-3 and TRBJ2-7; the D gene is possibly TRBD2 (5 bases). This CDR3 spans 14 amino acids. The V end lost 3 bases, the J end lost 2 bases, and 11 bases lay between the germline ends. Per germline, CDR1 LGHNA and CDR2 YSLEER. The CDR3 loop is CASSQFGGPYEQYF. Written as DNA, the CDR3 is TGCGCCAGCAGCCAGTTCGGAGGCCCCTACGAGCAGTACTTC.

The chain employs TRBV5-1 and TRBJ2-1, with D perhaps matching TRBD1 or TRBD2 (6 bases each). Germline V gene sequence: CDR1 SGHRS, CDR2 YFSETQ. Trimming took off 4 bases at V and 9 bases at J, with 20 bases between the two ends. This CDR3 region has 15 residues. In DNA, the CDR3 is TGCGCCAGCAGCCAACGACAGGCCGGGAGTGGTGAGCAGTTCTTC. Its translation is CASSQRQAGSGEQFF.

This clonotype turned up a few times. As DNA, the CDR3 is TGCGCCAGCAGCCAAGCGGGGGGAGCTTCCTACGAGCAGTACTTC. This translates into CASSQAGGASYEQYF. V gene TRBV4-1 combines with J gene TRBJ2-7, with 7 bases matching TRBD2. The V segment lost 1 base and the J segment 1 base; nucleotides outside the gene matches: 4. This CDR3 comprises 15 residues. Germline assignment: CDR1 MGHRA and CDR2 YSYEKL.

This clonotype was picked up a small number of times. J is TRBJ1-1 and V is TRBV7-9; TRBD1 matches at 8 bases. Per the germline V gene, CDR1 is SEHNR and CDR2 is FQNEAQ (reference sequence). The length of the CDR3 is 11 residues. Trimming at V came to 5 bases and at J to 8 bases, leaving 1 base not matched to a gene. CDR3 in DNA: TGTGCCAGCAGCGGACAGGGAGAAGCTTTCTTT. Protein: CASSGQGEAFF.

The CDR3 DNA reads as TGTGCCAGCAGTCATGTTAGCGGGGGGCAAGAGACCCAGTACTTC. It translates to CASSHVSGGQETQYF. V is TRBV12-3 or TRBV12-4 and J is TRBJ2-5; 10 positions match TRBD2. The J segment lost 2 bases and the V segment lost 5 bases, leaving 5 bases of the junction unmatched. The CDR3 length is 15 residues.

The chain has TRBV4-2 and TRBJ2-1; the match to TRBD2 covers 10 bases. The V segment lost 0 bases and the J segment 0 bases; nucleotides outside the gene matches: 5. The germline V gene has CDR1 LGHNA and CDR2 YNFKEQ. The length of the CDR3 is 18 residues. The CDR3 DNA follows: TGTGCCAGCAGCCAAGACCCGGGACTAGCGCCCTCCTACAATGAGCAGTTCTTC. This translates into CASSQDPGLAPSYNEQFF.

This clonotype was recorded a few times. CDR3 DNA: TGCAGTGCTGCGGATAGCGGGGGCAATGAGCAGTTCTTC. Its protein is CSAADSGGNEQFF. The chain recombines TRBV20-1 with TRBJ2-1; 9 positions agree with TRBD2. This CDR3 has 13 residues. Germline assignment: CDR1 DFQATT and CDR2 SNEGSKA (reference sequence). V dropped 5 bases and J dropped 6; count of bases not matched to a gene: 5.

The J gene is TRBJ1-1, the V gene TRBV12-3 or TRBV12-4; D is undetermined. This CDR3 comprises 16 residues. Trimming removed 6 bases from V and 1 base from J, with 18 bases in between. The chain's CDR3 is CASRLGRIYSNTEAFF. The CDR3 region has the DNA TGTGCCAGCAGATTGGGCAGAATCTACTCGAACACTGAAGCTTTCTTT.